These 23 T cell receptor beta chains were all obtained from the same sample, sequenced in a study of cytomegalovirus exposure and HLA in healthy donors. PCR involved 60 Vbeta and 13 Jbeta primers. Measured with immunoSEQ multiplex PCR; TCRdb has only the in-frame clones, and not every one. The sample shows some 200,000 clones, 76% of them seen only once. Source material: PBMCs. These receptor sequences come from a young man in good health and CMV-seronegative.

As for this clone: A much larger clonotype is one base distant, so this may be a read error. This chain links TRBV7-3 with TRBJ2-7, with D perhaps TRBD1 (5 bases). Germline V CDR1 and CDR2: SGHTA, FQGTGA. The CDR3 spans 12 residues. Between the trimmed V and J ends, which lost 0 bases and 5 bases, there was a span of 5 bases. The CDR3 sequence: CASSLTGDEQYF. The CDR3 DNA reads as TGTGCCAGCAGCTTAACAGGGGACGAGCAGTACTTC.

The chain is built from TRBV5-1 and TRBJ1-2; 7 nucleotides align to TRBD1. V lost 4 bases, J lost 4 bases, and 7 bases stayed unmatched. Germline CDR1 SGHRS, CDR2 YFSETQ. The CDR3 covers 14 residues. The CDR3 DNA follows: TGCGCCAGCAGCCCCTCGGGACAGACCTATGGCTACACCTTC. Protein: CASSPSGQTYGYTF.

The chain combines TRBV7-9 with TRBJ1-2, with 10 bases fitting TRBD1. Germline loops: CDR1 SEHNR, CDR2 FQNEAQ (reference sequence). The CDR3 extends over 14 amino acids. The V segment lost 5 bases and the J segment 6 bases; nucleotides outside the gene matches: 6. CDR3 nucleotide sequence: TGTGCCAGCAGCACACGTGGACAGGGGGATGGCTACACCTTC. Amino acid sequence: CASSTRGQGDGYTF.

The chain couples TRBV7-9 to TRBJ2-7, with D unclear. There are 14 residues in the CDR3. V was shortened by 1 base and J by 2 bases, with 9 bases between the two germline ends. The germline V gene encodes CDR1 SEHNR and CDR2 FQNEAQ (reference sequence). The CDR3 loop reads CASSLVVRPYEQYF. CDR3 in DNA: TGTGCCAGCAGCTTAGTGGTCAGGCCCTACGAGCAGTACTTC.

The CDR3, as DNA: TGTGCCAGCAGCTTAAACCCCCTAGCGGGAGCCGGGGAGCTGTTTTTT. Residues: CASSLNPLAGAGELFF. V gene TRBV7-3 combines with J gene TRBJ2-2; 10 bases line up with TRBD2. Germline lookup yields CDR1 SGHTA and CDR2 FQGTGA. The CDR3 is 16 residues long. J was trimmed by 6 bases and V by 1 base; bases with no gene match: 5.

Only one count was recorded for this clone. The rearrangement joins TRBV6-6 to TRBJ1-1; D uncertain. The CDR3 loop spans 16 amino acids. The V end lost 6 bases, the J end lost 0 bases, and 17 bases lay between the germline ends. Germline-derived CDR1 and CDR2 are MNHNY and SVGAGI (reference sequence). The CDR3 spells CASSIPEVSMNTEAFF. CDR3 sequence (DNA): TGTGCCAGCAGCATCCCAGAGGTATCGATGAACACTGAAGCTTTCTTT.

This clone was seen a single time. V and J are TRBV11-2 and TRBJ2-3; perhaps TRBD2 as D (5 bases). CDR1 SGHAT and CDR2 FQNNGV come from the germline V gene. The CDR3 covers 15 residues. V was pared by 7 bases and J by 2 bases, with 16 bases between. The DNA of the CDR3 is TGTGCCAGCACCCTGGCGGGCGGTCTCACAGATACGCAGTATTTT. Translating it yields CASTLAGGLTDTQYF.

The J gene is TRBJ2-7, the V gene TRBV27; possibly TRBD2 for D (6 bases). Germline assignment: CDR1 MNHEY and CDR2 SMNVEV (reference sequence). The CDR3 length is 15 residues. With 5 bases removed from V and 3 bases from J, the gap between germline ends came to 17 bases. In DNA form, the CDR3 reads TGTGCCAGCAGTCGCTATCCCGGGACTCTCTACGAGCAGTACTTC. Translating it yields CASSRYPGTLYEQYF.

This rearrangement joins TRBV6-5 to TRBJ1-1; D is ambiguous. V lost 6 bases and J lost 3, with 14 bases in between. Per the germline V gene, CDR1 is MNHEY and CDR2 is SVGAGI. CDR3 length: 14 amino acids. The CDR3 region is CASSRSRVHTEAFF. The CDR3 DNA reads as TGTGCCAGCAGCCGATCCCGGGTCCACACTGAAGCTTTCTTT.

The rearrangement uses TRBV18 and TRBJ1-5, with D tentatively TRBD1 (5 bases). The V end lost 4 bases, the J end lost 1 base, and 11 bases lay between the germline ends. Germline V gene lookup returns CDR1 KGHSH and CDR2 LQKENI. CDR3 size: 15 residues. CDR3 region: CASSHGRESNQPQHF. DNA of the CDR3: TGTGCCAGCTCACATGGCAGGGAAAGCAATCAGCCCCAGCATTTT. The entire variable domain, with the rest obtained from reference TRBV18 and TRBJ1-5, is as follows: NAGVMQNPRHLVRRRGQEARLRCSPMKGHSHVYWYRQLPEEGLKFMVYLQKENIIDESGMPKERFSAEFPKEGPSILRIQQVVRGDSAAYFCASSHGRESNQPQHFGDGTRLSIL.

The chain recombines TRBV28 with TRBJ2-1; 7 positions agree with TRBD2. J gave up 4 bases and V 4 bases, and 13 bases lay outside the gene matches. CDR1 MDHEN and CDR2 SYDVKM come from the germline V gene. The CDR3 totals 17 residues. The CDR3 here is CASSSHRGGRTYNEQFF. The CDR3 nucleotides are TGTGCCAGCAGTTCCCATCGGGGAGGGAGGACATACAATGAGCAGTTCTTC.

The genes are TRBV5-1 and TRBJ1-1, with a tentative D call TRBD1 (5 bases). V was pared by 0 bases and J by 4 bases, with 13 bases between. The germline gives CDR1 SGHRS, CDR2 YFSETQ. CDR3 length equals 15 residues. The CDR3 DNA sequence: TGCGCCAGCAGCTTGGCAGGGCTGCGTGGCACTGAAGCTTTCTTT. Its protein is CASSLAGLRGTEAFF.

The chain recombines TRBV5-1 with TRBJ1-4; D is ambiguous. Trimming cost V 0 bases and J 8 bases, with 17 bases left between them. The CDR3 is made up of 16 amino acids. CDR1 SGHRS and CDR2 YFSETQ come from the germline V gene. The CDR3 region has the DNA TGCGCCAGCAGCTTGGTACCCGCCGAGGGTTTAGAAAAACTGTTTTTT. Amino acids: CASSLVPAEGLEKLFF.

This clone was found a few times. The chain carries TRBV2 and TRBJ2-5, with 8 bases lining up with TRBD2. V lost 2 bases to trimming and J lost 0 bases; unmatched junction nucleotides: 5. The CDR3 extends over 16 amino acids. In germline, CDR1 is SNHLY, CDR2 FYNNEI. The CDR3 here is CASSESGGGYQETQYF. The CDR3, as DNA: TGTGCCAGCAGTGAATCGGGAGGGGGGTACCAAGAGACCCAGTACTTC.

The chain is built from TRBV27 and TRBJ2-3; 10 nucleotides agree with TRBD2. J was trimmed by 1 base and V by 5 bases; bases with no gene match: 6. The CDR3 length is 16 residues. Germline V gives CDR1 MNHEY, CDR2 SMNVEV (reference sequence). The CDR3 here is CASSQIGLAGTDTQYF. The DNA of the CDR3 is TGTGCCAGCAGTCAGATCGGACTAGCGGGCACAGATACGCAGTATTTT.

This rearrangement joins TRBV28 to TRBJ2-7; the match to TRBD2 covers 7 bases. The CDR3 loop spans 14 amino acids. Germline V gene sequence: CDR1 MDHEN, CDR2 SYDVKM. The V and J ends lost 5 bases and 4 bases, in that order; junction bases with no gene match: 8. This CDR3 reads CASSPAGRQYEQYF. The CDR3 bases are TGTGCCAGCAGTCCAGCGGGACGGCAATACGAGCAGTACTTC.

The sample holds one count of this clone. The CDR3: CASSVSGPLGNQPQHF. CDR3 nucleotide sequence: TGTGCCAGCAGTGTGAGCGGGCCGCTCGGCAATCAGCCCCAGCATTTT. J is TRBJ1-5 and V is TRBV5-6; no clear D gene. The ends were cut back, 5 bases at V and 2 bases at J, with 17 bases in the middle. The CDR3 has 16 residues. Germline CDR1 reads SGHDT; CDR2 reads YYEEEE.

This chain's CDR3 is CASKDSSYNEQFF. The CDR3 DNA reads as TGTGCCAGCAAGGACTCCTCCTACAATGAGCAGTTCTTC. This chain uses TRBV6-5 with TRBJ2-1; TRBD2 is a possible D gene (5 bases). The CDR3 runs to 13 residues. Germline CDR1 is MNHEY and CDR2 is SVGAGI. V was pared by 7 bases and J by 0 bases, with 7 bases between.

The chain carries TRBV5-1 and TRBJ2-6, with 7 bases lining up with TRBD1. Trimming cost V 4 bases and J 3 bases; bases outside gene matches: 4. The CDR3 covers 15 residues. Germline-derived CDR1 and CDR2 are SGHRS and YFSETQ. CDR3 protein: CASSLNRGGANVLTF. CDR3 bases: TGCGCCAGCAGCCTCAACAGGGGTGGGGCCAACGTCCTGACTTTC.

The J gene is TRBJ1-1, the V gene TRBV7-9; D unresolved. Trimming removed 3 bases from V and 10 bases from J, with 9 bases in between. CDR3 length equals 11 residues. Germline V gene data show CDR1 as SEHNR and CDR2 as FQNEAQ (reference sequence). CDR3 DNA sequence: TGTGCCAGCAGCTTTCGGAGCTCAGCTTTCTTT. It is translated as CASSFRSSAFF. Complete variable domain (other parts from reference TRBV7-9 and TRBJ1-1): DTGVSQNPRHKITKRGQNVTFRCDPISEHNRLYWYRQTLGQGPEFLTYFQNEAQLEKSRLLSDRFSAERPKGSFSTLEIQRTEQGDSAMYLCASSFRSSAFFGQGTRLTVV.

The rearrangement joins TRBV14 to TRBJ1-1; no clear D gene. V was shortened by 0 bases and J by 7 bases, with 9 bases between the two germline ends. Germline loops: CDR1 SGHDN, CDR2 FVKESK. The CDR3 contains 13 residues. CDR3 nucleotides: TGTGCCAGCAGCCAAGATAGCATGAATGAAGCTTTCTTT. Amino acids: CASSQDSMNEAFF.

In its sample, this clone was seen a few times. The CDR3 nucleotides are TGTGCCAGCAGTACAACTACGCCTAGCAATCAGCCCCAGCATTTT. This codes for CASSTTTPSNQPQHF. V and J are TRBV28 and TRBJ1-5; D not certain. The length of the CDR3 is 15 residues. Germline CDR1 is MDHEN and CDR2 is SYDVKM. V lost 5 bases to trimming and J lost 0 bases, with 11 bases between them.

The chain is built from TRBV7-6 and TRBJ1-5; D gene uncertain. This CDR3 has 14 amino acids. Germline V gene lookup returns CDR1 SGHVS and CDR2 FNYEAQ. Trimming stripped 1 base from V and 9 bases from J, with 13 bases between. The CDR3 DNA reads as TGTGCCAGCAGCTTAGGGTCAGACACTCCGCCCCAGCATTTT. It yields the protein CASSLGSDTPPQHF.